This T cell receptor (beta chain) was identified in a study of control samples from healthy donors and cancer patients. Measured with immunoSEQ multiplex PCR; TCRdb has only the in-frame clones, and not every one. The table shows roughly 83,000 clones, with approximately 78% occurring only once. CDR3 length: 15 residues. Germline CDR1 is LGHNA and CDR2 is YNFKEQ. Trimming cost V 1 base and J 4 bases; bases outside gene matches: 5. The sequenced sample was blood. The source is a woman aged 55-69 years in good health. The chain joins TRBV4-2 to TRBJ1-2; 8 bases are shared with TRBD1. CDR3 loop: CASSQGTGLSYGYTF. As DNA, the CDR3 is TGTGCCAGCAGCCAAGGGACAGGGCTCAGCTATGGCTACACCTTC.